The 11 T cell receptor beta chains presented below share a single source sample, sequenced in a study of T cells in Graves' hyperthyroidism and ophthalmopathy. RNA transcripts provided the source from which TCR beta CDR3 regions were amplified. Researchers ran a first-round RT-PCR on the TCR CDR3 using the HTBI primer set. TCRdb passed the multiplex PCR reads through MiXCR, listing each CDR3 protein once. The table has roughly 840,000 distinct CDR3 sequences, about 38% seen once; the top ten hold about 8.9%. The sample taken for sequencing was blood. The receptors were sampled from a man aged 18 to 30 with Graves' hyperthyroidism.

This clonotype was recorded many times. The rearrangement uses TRBV20-1 and TRBJ1-1; no clear D. Germline V gene lookup returns CDR1 DFQATT and CDR2 SNEGSKA (reference sequence). This CDR3 contains 10 residues. Trimming shortened V by 4 bases and J by 5 bases, and 5 bases separated the two germline ends. CDR3 region: CSAKGTEAFF. The CDR3 coding sequence is TGCAGTGCTAAGGGAACTGAAGCTTTCTTT.

About this clonotype itself: Being one base from a much bigger clone, this may be a read error. V and J are TRBV25-1 and TRBJ2-5; perhaps D is TRBD1 or TRBD2 (6 bases each). The germline V and J ends were trimmed by 6 bases and 5 bases, with 19 bases remaining between them. The germline V gene has CDR1 MGHDK and CDR2 SYGVNS. The CDR3 consists of 15 residues. The CDR3 sequence is CASSVGPWGAETQYF. The DNA of the CDR3 is TGTGCCAGCAGCGTGGGGCCTTGGGGGGCCGAGACCCAGTACTTC.

This clonotype was observed at least ten times. The V gene is TRBV2, the J gene TRBJ1-2; D is possibly TRBD1 (5 bases). CDR1 and CDR2 (germline): SNHLY, FYNNEI. Between the trimmed V and J ends, which lost 1 base and 7 bases, there was a span of 13 bases. CDR3 length: 14 residues. This chain's CDR3 is CASSEVSGDGGYTF. DNA of the CDR3: TGTGCCAGCAGTGAAGTTTCGGGGGATGGTGGCTACACCTTC.

This clonotype was found many times. At one end the junction does not follow the germline gene, possibly because of a read error. This chain joins TRBV7-7 and TRBJ1-6; the D is unclear. This CDR3 has 14 residues. Germline lookup yields CDR1 SSHAT and CDR2 FNYEAQ (reference sequence). The CDR3 DNA sequence: TGTGCTAGCAGCTTAGGAGGGCCCGATTCACCCCTCCACTTT. It codes for CASSLGGPDSPLHF.

This chain uses TRBV20-1 with TRBJ2-5; tentative D call: TRBD2 (5 bases). Germline-derived CDR1 and CDR2 are DFQATT and SNEGSKA (reference sequence). The CDR3 has 12 residues. V was cut by 6 bases and J by 5 bases, with 13 bases left in between. The CDR3 DNA follows: TGCAGTGCGGTCAAACTAGGCGAGACCCAGTACTTC. This translates into CSAVKLGETQYF.

There are many counts of this clonotype. The chain employs TRBV12-3 or TRBV12-4 and TRBJ1-5; 9 bases line up with TRBD1. The CDR3 totals 14 residues. J gave up 5 bases and V 4 bases, and 3 bases lay outside the gene matches. DNA of the CDR3: TGTGCCAGCAGTTCAGGGACAGGGCATCAGCCCCAGCATTTT. Its protein is CASSSGTGHQPQHF.

In this sample, this clonotype turned up many times. The genes are TRBV7-8 and TRBJ2-7; 12 nucleotides agree with TRBD2. Trimming took 6 bases from V and 2 from J; bases not matched to a gene: 2. Germline-derived CDR1 and CDR2 are SGHVS and FQNEAQ. This CDR3 has 14 residues. CDR3 coding DNA: TGTGCCAGCAGACTAGCGGGGGGAACCTACGAGCAGTACTTC. Translating it yields CASRLAGGTYEQYF.

This clonotype was seen a few times. The gene calls are TRBV7-2 and TRBJ2-5; TRBD1 matches at 11 bases. V was pared by 4 bases and J by 5 bases, with 9 bases of the junction left unmatched. Germline CDR1 and CDR2: SGHTA and FQGNSA. There are 16 residues in the CDR3. The CDR3 sequence: CASSSRDRGTGETQYF. CDR3 DNA sequence: TGTGCCAGCAGCTCGCGGGACAGGGGGACTGGGGAGACCCAGTACTTC.

This clonotype was seen at least ten times. J is TRBJ1-5 and V is TRBV7-8; 8 bases agree with TRBD1. CDR1 is SGHVS, CDR2 FQNEAQ, per germline. This CDR3 is built from 14 residues. V was pared by 5 bases and J by 4 bases, with 4 bases of the junction left unmatched. CDR3 loop: CASSEGTGNQPQHF. CDR3 DNA sequence: TGTGCCAGCAGCGAGGGGACAGGTAATCAGCCCCAGCATTTT.

Regarding this clonotype: A read error may be the cause here, since a much bigger clone is one base away. This chain's CDR3 is CASIPSTGRNTIYF. DNA of the CDR3: TGTGCCAGCATCCCCTCGACAGGGAGAAACACCATATATTTT. The genes are TRBV7-2 and TRBJ1-3; 7 nucleotides line up with TRBD1. Germline V gives CDR1 SGHTA, CDR2 FQGNSA. V lost 7 bases to trimming and J lost 5 bases; unmatched junction nucleotides: 8. The CDR3 runs to 14 residues.

In this sample, this clonotype turned up many times. The J gene is TRBJ2-7, the V gene TRBV6-5; D not certain. V was pared by 3 bases and J by 3 bases, with 9 bases between. CDR1 MNHEY and CDR2 SVGAGI come from the germline V gene. The length of the CDR3 is 13 residues. The CDR3 spells CASSYGQVYEQYF. The CDR3 region has the DNA TGTGCCAGCAGTTATGGCCAGGTCTACGAGCAGTACTTC.